The 9 T cell receptor beta chains below come from one sample, sequenced in a study of blood T cell repertoires in COVID-19. Profiled with immunoSEQ multiplex PCR; TCRdb holds only in-frame clones, not every one. Of about 130,000 clones in the sample, around 84% were seen once. Sequencing was carried out using PBMCs or T cells enriched from blood (not recorded which). These receptors were taken from a man in his forties with acute COVID-19.

The rearrangement joins TRBV7-8 to TRBJ2-3; 7 positions agree with TRBD2. V shed 3 bases and J 2 bases; nucleotides not matched to a gene: 8. This CDR3 has 16 amino acids. CDR1 is SGHVS and CDR2 is FQNEAQ in the germline V gene. CDR3 nucleotide sequence: TGTGCCAGCAGCTTTGTGGGGGGGACCAACACAGATACGCAGTATTTT. Its translation: CASSFVGGTNTDTQYF.

The chain carries TRBV7-9 and TRBJ1-1; D ambiguous. The CDR3 sequence is 12 residues long. Germline CDR1 is SEHNR and CDR2 is FQNEAQ (reference sequence). The V end was cut by 2 bases, the J end by 5 bases, with 6 bases between. CDR3: CASSLRGTEAFF. CDR3 nucleotide sequence: TGTGCCAGCAGCTTACGAGGGACTGAAGCTTTCTTT.

The chain combines TRBV27 with TRBJ2-2, with D perhaps TRBD1 (7 bases). The germline V and J ends were trimmed by 4 bases and 4 bases, with 16 bases remaining between them. The CDR3 has 16 amino acids. Per the germline V gene, CDR1 is MNHEY and CDR2 is SMNVEV (reference sequence). This CDR3 reads CASSSPGGGSTGELFF. The CDR3 DNA follows: TGTGCCAGCAGTTCCCCTGGAGGGGGCTCCACCGGGGAGCTGTTTTTT.

This rearrangement joins TRBV7-2 to TRBJ2-1, with 8 bases lining up with TRBD1. Per the germline V gene, CDR1 is SGHTA and CDR2 is FQGNSA. The CDR3 runs 15 residues. Germline trimming cut 2 bases from V and 1 base from J; bases unmatched to any gene: 1. The CDR3 DNA follows: TGTGCCAGCAGCTTACAGGGGGCGTCCTACAATGAGCAGTTCTTC. It translates to CASSLQGASYNEQFF.

The chain combines TRBV5-5 with TRBJ1-1, with 7 bases fitting TRBD1. The V gene end was trimmed by 2 bases and the J gene end by 1 base; junction bases not matched to a gene: 5. From germline, CDR1 is SGHKS and CDR2 YYEKEE (reference sequence). CDR3 length: 15 amino acids. CDR3 DNA sequence: TGTGCCAGCAGCTTCTTCGGGACAGCGAACACTGAAGCTTTCTTT. Amino acid sequence: CASSFFGTANTEAFF.

The gene calls are TRBV19 and TRBJ1-2; D call uncertain. This CDR3 has 14 residues. Germline loops: CDR1 LNHDA, CDR2 SQIVND (reference sequence). The V end lost 2 bases, the J end lost 3 bases, and 10 bases lay between the germline ends. CDR3 sequence reads: CASSINPQDYGYTF. CDR3 DNA: TGTGCCAGTAGTATAAATCCGCAGGACTATGGCTACACCTTC.

This chain joins TRBV30 and TRBJ1-2; a weak D match, TRBD1 (5 bases). Germline V gene lookup returns CDR1 GTSNPN and CDR2 SVGIG (reference sequence). The CDR3 is 14 residues long. Trimming cost V 2 bases and J 4 bases, with 14 bases left between them. The CDR3: CAWSFGDRPYGYTF. In DNA form, the CDR3 reads TGTGCCTGGAGTTTTGGAGACAGACCCTATGGCTACACCTTC.

This sequence joins TRBV6-9 and TRBJ1-1; D gene unclear. Trimming took off 4 bases at V and 3 bases at J, with 21 bases between the two ends. Germline V gene sequence: CDR1 MNHGY, CDR2 SVAAGI. The CDR3 covers 17 residues. The CDR3 spells CASSSGPEGVCDTEAFF. CDR3 DNA: TGTGCCAGCAGTTCGGGTCCCGAGGGTGTGTGTGACACTGAAGCTTTCTTT.

The chain joins TRBV12-3 or TRBV12-4 to TRBJ1-1, with D uncertain. V lost 5 bases and J 4 bases, leaving 11 bases between the germline ends. CDR3 length equals 13 residues. The CDR3 nucleotides are TGTGCCAGCAGTCCCCGACTGACCACTGAAGCTTTCTTT. The encoded protein is CASSPRLTTEAFF.